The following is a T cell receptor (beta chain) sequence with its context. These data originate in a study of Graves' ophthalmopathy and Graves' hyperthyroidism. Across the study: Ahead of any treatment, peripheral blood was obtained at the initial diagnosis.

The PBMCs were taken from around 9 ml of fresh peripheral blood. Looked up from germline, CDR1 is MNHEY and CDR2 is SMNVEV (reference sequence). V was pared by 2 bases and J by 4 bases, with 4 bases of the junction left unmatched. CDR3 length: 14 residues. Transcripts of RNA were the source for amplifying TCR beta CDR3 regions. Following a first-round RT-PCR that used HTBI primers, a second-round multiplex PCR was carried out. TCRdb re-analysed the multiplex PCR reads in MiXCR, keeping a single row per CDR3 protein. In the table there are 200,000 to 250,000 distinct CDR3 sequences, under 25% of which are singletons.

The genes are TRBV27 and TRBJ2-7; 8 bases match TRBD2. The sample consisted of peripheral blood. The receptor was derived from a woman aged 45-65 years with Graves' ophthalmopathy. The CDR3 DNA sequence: TGTGCCAGCAGTTTAAGGCGGGAGGTGTACGAGCAGTACTTC. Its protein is CASSLRREVYEQYF.